This T cell receptor (beta chain) originates from a study of response to subunit inactivated influenza vaccine. The J segment lost 5 bases and the V segment lost 2 bases, leaving 4 bases of the junction unmatched. This CDR3 region has 15 residues. CDR1 and CDR2 (germline): MNHEY, SVGEGT. One entry per CDR3 protein results from TCRdb running MiXCR on the RT-PCR reads. Here the sample spans 500,000 to 600,000 distinct CDR3 sequences, 16% being singletons. This clonotype was counted between two and nine times. The antigen is unknown. Study observations and caveats: Authors proposed each seasonal influenza vaccination draws in few new T cells.

This sequence joins TRBV6-2 or TRBV6-3 and TRBJ2-1; 9 nucleotides match TRBD2. This specimen consisted of CD4+ T cells sorted from PBMCs, obtained around 25 months after vaccination. This clonotype was obtained from a man in his fifties or sixties who received an inactivated influenza vaccine. The CDR3 region is CASSYGQRGDNEQFF. As DNA, the CDR3 is TGTGCCAGCAGTTACGGACAGCGGGGGGACAATGAGCAGTTCTTC.